The 27 T cell receptor beta chains given below trace back to one sample, sequenced in a study of CD8+ T cells in alopecia areata. RNA extraction and reverse transcription yielded cDNA as sequencing template. Clones were sequenced by immunoSEQ multiplex PCR, and TCRdb holds only the in-frame ones, with some missing. Altogether 150,000 to 200,000 clones are present, about 54% being singletons, with the ten largest covering more than 4.5%. The sequenced sample was CD4+ T cells sorted from blood. These receptors all stem from a human donor in good health.

This clone occurred a few times. The genes are TRBV7-9 and TRBJ2-7, with unresolved D. Germline V CDR1 and CDR2: SEHNR, FQNEAQ (reference sequence). The CDR3 has 14 amino acids. Deletions cut 1 base from V and 5 bases from J, with 12 bases between. In DNA, the CDR3 is TGTGCCAGCAGCTTAGAAGAGGAGTACCACGAGCAGTACTTC. This translates into CASSLEEEYHEQYF.

The rearrangement joins TRBV7-9 to TRBJ2-2; D is undetermined. Germline assignment: CDR1 SEHNR and CDR2 FQNEAQ (reference sequence). V dropped 0 bases and J dropped 8 bases, with 4 bases sitting between them. The CDR3 covers 12 residues. CDR3 residues: CASSLAVGELFF. The CDR3 nucleotides are TGTGCCAGCAGCTTAGCGGTTGGGGAGCTGTTTTTT.

The chain uses TRBV2 and TRBJ2-7, with D unresolved. The V gene's germline CDR1 is SNHLY and CDR2 FYNNEI. V was pared by 2 bases and J by 5 bases, with 4 bases between. CDR3 length: 11 amino acids. This CDR3 reads CASSEQDEQYF. In DNA, the CDR3 is TGTGCCAGCAGTGAACAGGACGAGCAGTACTTC.

J is TRBJ2-7 and V is TRBV29-1, with 10 bases aligning to TRBD2. The V gene end was trimmed by 7 bases and the J gene end by 4 bases; junction bases not matched to a gene: 16. There are 16 residues in the CDR3. Germline V gene lookup returns CDR1 SQVTM and CDR2 ANQGSEA. CDR3 DNA: TGCAGCGCCCGCCAAGGAGCGGGAGGGAATCAATACGAGCAGTACTTC. The encoded protein is CSARQGAGGNQYEQYF.

A few counts support this clone. This chain uses TRBV18 with TRBJ2-5; possible D gene TRBD1, 6 bases. Trimming shortened V by 5 bases and J by 1 base, and 11 bases separated the two germline ends. Germline CDR1 reads KGHSH; CDR2 reads LQKENI. The CDR3 consists of 14 residues. The CDR3 nucleotides are TGTGCCAGCTCAACTCGACAGGTCCAAGAGACCCAGTACTTC. Translation: CASSTRQVQETQYF.

The chain has TRBV29-1 and TRBJ2-3; perhaps D is TRBD1 or TRBD2 (5 bases each). V was cut by 7 bases and J by 0 bases, with 17 bases left in between. The CDR3 covers 15 residues. Germline V gives CDR1 SQVTM, CDR2 ANQGSEA. CDR3 nucleotides: TGCAGCGCCGGGACCTCAACCGATAGCACAGATACGCAGTATTTT. It is translated as CSAGTSTDSTDTQYF.

This chain connects TRBV5-1 to TRBJ1-5, with D unclear. Trimming took off 0 bases at V and 3 bases at J, with 13 bases between the two ends. This CDR3 has 16 residues. Per germline, CDR1 SGHRS and CDR2 YFSETQ. CDR3 in DNA: TGCGCCAGCAGCTTGGGACCCCGGGAAAACAATCAGCCCCAGCATTTT. This gives the protein CASSLGPRENNQPQHF. The full variable domain, with the rest looked up from reference TRBV5-1 and TRBJ1-5, is KAGVTQTPRYLIKTRGQQVTLSCSPISGHRSVSWYQQTPGQGLQFLFEYFSETQRNKGNFPGRFSGRQFSNSRSEMNVSTLELGDSALYLCASSLGPRENNQPQHFGDGTRLSIL.

This chain uses TRBV4-1 with TRBJ2-4; 10 nucleotides agree with TRBD2. CDR3 length equals 15 residues. CDR1 and CDR2 (germline): MGHRA, YSYEKL. Unmatched junction bases numbered 6, after V lost 3 bases and J lost 7 bases. The CDR3 nucleotides read TGCGCCAGCAGCCACTTTCTAGCGGGAGTCAACATTCAGTACTTC. Its protein is CASSHFLAGVNIQYF.

J is TRBJ2-3 and V is TRBV9; unclear D gene. The CDR3 sequence is 16 residues long. V shed 0 bases and J shed 0 bases, with 11 bases lying between them. CDR1 is SGDLS, CDR2 YYNGEE, per germline. In DNA form, the CDR3 reads TGTGCCAGCAGCGTAGATGGTGCCTCTAGCACAGATACGCAGTATTTT. Encoded protein: CASSVDGASSTDTQYF.

This clone appeared a few times. The chain is built from TRBV6-5 and TRBJ2-7, with 8 bases identical to TRBD2. The CDR3 loop spans 14 amino acids. CDR1 and CDR2 from the germline V gene are MNHEY and SVGAGI. V lost 6 bases to trimming and J lost 7 bases; unmatched junction nucleotides: 11. CDR3 nucleotides: TGTGCCAGCAGGGAGGGCGGGAGGCCTGGGGAGCAGTACTTC. It encodes CASREGGRPGEQYF.

This rearrangement joins TRBV18 to TRBJ2-5; either TRBD1 or TRBD2 may supply D (5 bases each). CDR1 and CDR2 from the germline V gene are KGHSH and LQKENI. V lost 6 bases and J 5 bases, leaving 13 bases between the germline ends. This CDR3 is 13 amino acids long. CDR3: CASSPGPSETQYF. Here the CDR3 DNA reads TGTGCCAGCTCCCCGGGACCGTCGGAGACCCAGTACTTC. The full variable domain, in which reference TRBV18 and TRBJ2-5 provide the parts outside the CDR3, is NAGVMQNPRHLVRRRGQEARLRCSPMKGHSHVYWYRQLPEEGLKFMVYLQKENIIDESGMPKERFSAEFPKEGPSILRIQQVVRGDSAAYFCASSPGPSETQYFGPGTRLLVL.

This clone was counted between two and nine times. This chain links TRBV29-1 with TRBJ1-1; possibly TRBD1 for D (6 bases). The CDR3 loop spans 15 amino acids. Germline V lookup: CDR1 SQVTM, CDR2 ANQGSEA. Deletions cut 7 bases from V and 0 bases from J, with 18 bases between. CDR3 in amino acids: CSARDTGKMNTEAFF. DNA of the CDR3: TGCAGCGCTCGAGATACAGGGAAAATGAACACTGAAGCTTTCTTT.

The chain carries TRBV29-1 and TRBJ2-3; the D is unclear. The V and J ends lost 1 base and 1 base respectively, with 6 bases between them. Germline loops: CDR1 SQVTM, CDR2 ANQGSEA. The CDR3 has 13 residues. Here the CDR3 reads CSVEAPGTDTQYF. In DNA form, the CDR3 reads TGCAGCGTTGAAGCTCCAGGCACAGATACGCAGTATTTT.

The chain has TRBV7-2 and TRBJ1-5, with a weak D call TRBD1 (6 bases). The CDR3 totals 15 residues. Trimming left V 1 base short and J 5 bases short, with 12 bases between. Germline lookup yields CDR1 SGHTA and CDR2 FQGNSA. The DNA of the CDR3 is TGTGCCAGCAGCTTAGTTGGGGGCGCGGATCAGCCCCAGCATTTT. Translating gives CASSLVGGADQPQHF. Together with reference TRBV7-2 and TRBJ1-5, the CDR3 gives the full variable domain: GAGVSQSPSNKVTEKGKDVELRCDPISGHTALYWYRQSLGQGLEFLIYFQGNSAPDKSGLPSDRFSAERTGGSVSTLTIQRTQQEDSAVYLCASSLVGGADQPQHFGDGTRLSIL.

This sequence joins TRBV30 and TRBJ1-3; possibly TRBD1 for D (5 bases). Trimming took 3 bases from V and 8 from J, leaving 11 bases between them. Germline V lookup: CDR1 GTSNPN, CDR2 SVGIG (reference sequence). The CDR3 is 12 amino acids. The CDR3 region has the DNA TGTGCCTGGAGGGGACCGTTGCACACCATATATTTT. This sequence encodes CAWRGPLHTIYF.

The chain is built from TRBV2 and TRBJ2-7; possibly TRBD2 for D (6 bases). The CDR3 length is 14 residues. The V end was cut by 7 bases, the J end by 2 bases, with 15 bases between. Germline loops: CDR1 SNHLY, CDR2 FYNNEI. DNA of the CDR3: TGTGCCAGCACCCGAGGCAGGGAGGCCTACGAGCAGTACTTC. Its protein is CASTRGREAYEQYF.

The J gene is TRBJ1-1, the V gene TRBV28; D is unresolved. This CDR3 spans 11 amino acids. The V end was cut by 10 bases, the J end by 9 bases, with 15 bases between. Germline lookup yields CDR1 MDHEN and CDR2 SYDVKM. CDR3 in DNA: TGTGCCACCATTGGAACCTTCCAAGCTTTCTTT. This encodes CATIGTFQAFF.

The rearrangement links TRBV28 to TRBJ1-4; possible D gene TRBD1, 6 bases. The V end lost 6 bases, the J end lost 7 bases, and 18 bases lay between the germline ends. The germline V gene encodes CDR1 MDHEN and CDR2 SYDVKM. This CDR3 spans 15 amino acids. CDR3 residues: CASSRIDRLGEKLFF. The CDR3 DNA follows: TGTGCCAGCAGCCGCATCGACAGGTTGGGTGAAAAACTGTTTTTT.

The chain employs TRBV7-9 and TRBJ2-5, with 8 bases identical to TRBD1. V shed 5 bases and J 4 bases; nucleotides not matched to a gene: 6. Looked up from germline, CDR1 is SEHNR and CDR2 is FQNEAQ (reference sequence). The CDR3 is 14 amino acids. CDR3 in DNA: TGTGCCAGCAGCCGAGGACAGGGAGGAGAGACCCAGTACTTC. Protein: CASSRGQGGETQYF.

This clone is medium-sized by share. The chain has TRBV27 and TRBJ2-1; 12 bases are a match to TRBD2. The germline CDR1 and CDR2 sequences are MNHEY and SMNVEV (reference sequence). With V trimmed by 6 bases and J by 6 bases, 6 bases remained unmatched. This CDR3 region has 15 residues. The CDR3 loop is CASSPGLAGINEQFF. CDR3 coding DNA: TGTGCCAGCAGCCCCGGACTAGCGGGAATCAATGAGCAGTTCTTC.

The chain employs TRBV29-1 and TRBJ2-7; no clear D. The CDR3 is 13 residues long. Trimming left V 4 bases short and J 5 bases short, with 15 bases between. Germline assignment: CDR1 SQVTM and CDR2 ANQGSEA. CDR3 nucleotides: TGCAGCGTTGGGGGAAGATTGATGGACGAGCAGTACTTC. This codes for CSVGGRLMDEQYF.

The chain carries TRBV27 and TRBJ1-5; D is unclear. Germline CDR1 and CDR2: MNHEY and SMNVEV (reference sequence). This CDR3 comprises 13 residues. Deletions cut 0 bases from V and 7 bases from J, with 7 bases between. The CDR3 sequence: CASSLSKGQPQHF. The CDR3 DNA reads as TGTGCCAGCAGTTTATCGAAAGGACAGCCCCAGCATTTT.

This chain links TRBV10-2 with TRBJ2-7, with 12 bases that match TRBD2. Trimming took 10 bases from V and 3 from J; bases not matched to a gene: 10. The germline V gene encodes CDR1 WSHSY and CDR2 SAAADI. The CDR3 is 15 residues long. The CDR3 spells CATKTGLAGYYEQYF. CDR3 DNA sequence: TGCGCCACCAAAACCGGACTAGCGGGATACTACGAGCAGTACTTC.

Here the CDR3 DNA reads TGTGCCAGCAGCTCAAGCGGGACGCGAGGAAATGAGCAGTTCTTC. This codes for CASSSSGTRGNEQFF. The chain uses TRBV7-2 and TRBJ2-1, with 7 positions matching TRBD2. J gave up 7 bases and V 4 bases, and 10 bases lay outside the gene matches. This CDR3 spans 15 amino acids. Germline CDR1 and CDR2: SGHTA and FQGNSA.

The rearrangement uses TRBV30 and TRBJ1-1, with TRBD1 as a possible D gene (6 bases). Germline V gene lookup returns CDR1 GTSNPN and CDR2 SVGIG (reference sequence). The CDR3 sequence is 13 residues long. Trimming removed 0 bases at V and 4 bases at J, with 9 bases between. CDR3 region: CAWSVLGGTEAFF. The CDR3 bases are TGTGCCTGGAGTGTACTAGGGGGCACTGAAGCTTTCTTT.

The genes are TRBV5-4 and TRBJ2-3, with D perhaps matching TRBD1 (5 bases). The CDR3 length is 14 residues. Germline V gene data show CDR1 as SGHNT and CDR2 as YYREEE (reference sequence). The V end was cut by 5 bases, the J end by 3 bases, with 13 bases between. CDR3 bases: TGTGCCAGCAGTCCCTTGTCAGGGACAGATACGCAGTATTTT. It specifies CASSPLSGTDTQYF.

About this clone: The sample holds other DNA sequences that translate to the same CDR3. The rearrangement joins TRBV29-1 to TRBJ1-1; D gene ambiguous. Germline-derived CDR1 and CDR2 are SQVTM and ANQGSEA. This CDR3 region has 13 residues. Deletions cut 4 bases from V and 0 bases from J, with 9 bases between. The CDR3 loop is CSVVGRMNTEAFF. The CDR3 bases are TGCAGCGTTGTAGGGCGCATGAACACTGAAGCTTTCTTT.